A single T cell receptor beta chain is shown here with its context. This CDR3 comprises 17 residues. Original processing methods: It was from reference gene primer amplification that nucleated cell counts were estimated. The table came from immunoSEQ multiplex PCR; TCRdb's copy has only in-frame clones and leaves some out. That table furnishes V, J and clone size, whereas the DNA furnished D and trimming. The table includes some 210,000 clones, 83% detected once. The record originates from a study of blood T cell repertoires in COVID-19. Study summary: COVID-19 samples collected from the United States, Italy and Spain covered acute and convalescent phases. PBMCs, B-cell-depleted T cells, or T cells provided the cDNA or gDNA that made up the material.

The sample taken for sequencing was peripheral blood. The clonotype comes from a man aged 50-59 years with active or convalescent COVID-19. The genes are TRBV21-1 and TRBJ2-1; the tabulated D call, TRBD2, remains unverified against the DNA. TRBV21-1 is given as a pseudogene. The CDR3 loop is CASSRQPTSSEINEQFF. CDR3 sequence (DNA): TGTGCCAGCAGCAGGCAACCGACTAGCTCGGAAATCAATGAGCAGTTCTTC.